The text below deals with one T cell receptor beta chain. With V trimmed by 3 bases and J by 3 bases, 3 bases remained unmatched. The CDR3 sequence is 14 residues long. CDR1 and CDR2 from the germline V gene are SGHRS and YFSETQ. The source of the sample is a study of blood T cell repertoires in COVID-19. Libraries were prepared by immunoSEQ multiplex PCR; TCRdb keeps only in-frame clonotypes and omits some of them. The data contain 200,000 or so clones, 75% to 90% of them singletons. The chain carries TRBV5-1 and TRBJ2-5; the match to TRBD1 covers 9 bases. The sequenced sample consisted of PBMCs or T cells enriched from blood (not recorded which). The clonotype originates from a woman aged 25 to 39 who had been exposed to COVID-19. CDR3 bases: TGCGCCAGCAGCTCGACAGGGGGGGAAGAGACCCAGTACTTC. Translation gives CASSSTGGEETQYF.